A single T cell receptor (beta chain) is shown here with its context. The CDR3 totals 14 residues. Looked up from germline, CDR1 is DFQATT and CDR2 is SNEGSKA (reference sequence). Between the trimmed V and J ends, which lost 0 bases and 3 bases, there was a span of 12 bases. This sample was taken from a study of blood T cells in healthy people across ages. Together with a sample-barcoded 5' primer, a J-beta primer mix was included in a second PCR lasting about 6 to 11 cycles. TCRdb passed the 5' RACE reads through MiXCR, listing each CDR3 protein once. This repertoire shows some 1.1 million distinct CDR3 sequences, 35% to 40% found once; its top ten account for less than 15%.

The V and J genes are TRBV20-1 and TRBJ2-7, with D possibly TRBD2 on 5 matching bases. Sequences were obtained from blood. This clonotype was sampled from a man aged 18 to 29 in good health. The CDR3 loop reads CSARDPGGLYEQYF. In nucleotides, the CDR3 is TGCAGTGCTAGAGATCCCGGAGGCCTCTACGAGCAGTACTTC.